These 9 T cell receptor beta chains share one sample of origin, sequenced in a study of shared clonotypes between healthy human individuals. TCRdb's copy holds only in-frame clones and misses some; the assay was immunoSEQ multiplex PCR. The sample contains roughly 2.1 million clones, 90% to 95% of which appear only once. CD45RO-negative cells were positively selected for CCR7, leaving out terminally differentiated effector memory CD45RA+ cells. The sample consisted of naive CD8+ T cells from PBMCs. These receptors were taken from a man aged 18 to 30 in good health. Some clones in this sample may be carry-over from other donors' samples.

The chain has TRBV27 and TRBJ1-2; a weak D match, TRBD1 (5 bases). V was pared by 2 bases and J by 4 bases, with 17 bases between. CDR3 size: 16 residues. Per the germline V gene, CDR1 is MNHEY and CDR2 is SMNVEV (reference sequence). CDR3 amino acids: CASSLRVGAQFYGYTF. CDR3 bases: TGTGCCAGCAGTTTAAGAGTCGGGGCGCAGTTCTATGGCTACACCTTC.

The V gene is TRBV7-9, the J gene TRBJ2-7, with no clear D. The germline V gene has CDR1 SEHNR and CDR2 FQNEAQ (reference sequence). V dropped 3 bases and J dropped 4 bases, with 7 bases sitting between them. This CDR3 comprises 12 residues. This chain's CDR3 is CASSFAQYEQYF. CDR3 in DNA: TGTGCCAGCAGCTTCGCCCAATACGAGCAGTACTTC.

This chain connects TRBV28 to TRBJ1-1; D is unclear. CDR3 length: 15 residues. The germline V gene has CDR1 MDHEN and CDR2 SYDVKM. The germline V and J ends were trimmed by 3 bases and 2 bases, with 13 bases remaining between them. DNA for the CDR3: TGTGCCAGCAGTTTCGTCGGGGAACTTAACACTGAAGCTTTCTTT. Its protein is CASSFVGELNTEAFF.

The rearrangement joins TRBV4-3 to TRBJ2-1; no clear D gene. The CDR3 totals 16 residues. Germline loops: CDR1 LGHNA, CDR2 YSLEER. V lost 0 bases and J 0 bases, leaving 9 bases between the germline ends. Written as DNA, the CDR3 is TGCGCCAGCAGCCAAGACGCCTTCAGCTCCTACAATGAGCAGTTCTTC. Protein sequence: CASSQDAFSSYNEQFF.

The chain links TRBV2 to TRBJ1-2; TRBD1 might be the D (5 bases). The germline V gene has CDR1 SNHLY and CDR2 FYNNEI. This CDR3 spans 13 amino acids. The V and J ends lost 8 bases and 5 bases respectively, with 15 bases between them. The CDR3 region has the DNA TGTGCCAGCCGGGACGGGGTACTTTATGGCTACACCTTC. Protein sequence: CASRDGVLYGYTF.

The V and J genes are TRBV15 and TRBJ2-7, with TRBD1 matching 7 bases. J gave up 5 bases and V 5 bases, and 6 bases lay outside the gene matches. Germline V gene data show CDR1 as LNHNV and CDR2 as YYDKDF (reference sequence). The length of the CDR3 is 13 residues. Written as DNA, the CDR3 is TGTGCCACCAGCCCCAGGACAGGCGACGAGCAGTACTTC. It yields the protein CATSPRTGDEQYF.

V is TRBV14 and J is TRBJ2-5, with TRBD2 identical over 7 bases. Germline assignment: CDR1 SGHDN and CDR2 FVKESK. V gave up 6 bases and J gave up 2 bases; unmatched junction bases: 9. The CDR3 length is 15 residues. The CDR3 DNA reads TGTGCCAGCAGTCCCACCCGACTAGCTCAAGAGACCCAGTACTTC. This encodes CASSPTRLAQETQYF.

V usage is TRBV7-9 and J usage is TRBJ2-7; 7 bases map to TRBD2. This CDR3 has 14 amino acids. V was pared by 5 bases and J by 4 bases, with 8 bases of the junction left unmatched. The germline V gene encodes CDR1 SEHNR and CDR2 FQNEAQ (reference sequence). The CDR3 nucleotides read TGTGCCAGCAGCGTATCGGGACTACGATACGAGCAGTACTTC. Amino acids: CASSVSGLRYEQYF.

To note about this clone: Other DNA sequences in this sample translate to the same CDR3. This chain joins TRBV29-1 and TRBJ2-7; TRBD1 is a possible D gene (5 bases). The germline CDR1 and CDR2 sequences are SQVTM and ANQGSEA. CDR3 length: 11 amino acids. The V end was cut by 6 bases, the J end by 4 bases, with 10 bases between. The CDR3 nucleotides are TGCAGCGTCCGGACATTTTACGAGCAGTACTTC. It codes for CSVRTFYEQYF.